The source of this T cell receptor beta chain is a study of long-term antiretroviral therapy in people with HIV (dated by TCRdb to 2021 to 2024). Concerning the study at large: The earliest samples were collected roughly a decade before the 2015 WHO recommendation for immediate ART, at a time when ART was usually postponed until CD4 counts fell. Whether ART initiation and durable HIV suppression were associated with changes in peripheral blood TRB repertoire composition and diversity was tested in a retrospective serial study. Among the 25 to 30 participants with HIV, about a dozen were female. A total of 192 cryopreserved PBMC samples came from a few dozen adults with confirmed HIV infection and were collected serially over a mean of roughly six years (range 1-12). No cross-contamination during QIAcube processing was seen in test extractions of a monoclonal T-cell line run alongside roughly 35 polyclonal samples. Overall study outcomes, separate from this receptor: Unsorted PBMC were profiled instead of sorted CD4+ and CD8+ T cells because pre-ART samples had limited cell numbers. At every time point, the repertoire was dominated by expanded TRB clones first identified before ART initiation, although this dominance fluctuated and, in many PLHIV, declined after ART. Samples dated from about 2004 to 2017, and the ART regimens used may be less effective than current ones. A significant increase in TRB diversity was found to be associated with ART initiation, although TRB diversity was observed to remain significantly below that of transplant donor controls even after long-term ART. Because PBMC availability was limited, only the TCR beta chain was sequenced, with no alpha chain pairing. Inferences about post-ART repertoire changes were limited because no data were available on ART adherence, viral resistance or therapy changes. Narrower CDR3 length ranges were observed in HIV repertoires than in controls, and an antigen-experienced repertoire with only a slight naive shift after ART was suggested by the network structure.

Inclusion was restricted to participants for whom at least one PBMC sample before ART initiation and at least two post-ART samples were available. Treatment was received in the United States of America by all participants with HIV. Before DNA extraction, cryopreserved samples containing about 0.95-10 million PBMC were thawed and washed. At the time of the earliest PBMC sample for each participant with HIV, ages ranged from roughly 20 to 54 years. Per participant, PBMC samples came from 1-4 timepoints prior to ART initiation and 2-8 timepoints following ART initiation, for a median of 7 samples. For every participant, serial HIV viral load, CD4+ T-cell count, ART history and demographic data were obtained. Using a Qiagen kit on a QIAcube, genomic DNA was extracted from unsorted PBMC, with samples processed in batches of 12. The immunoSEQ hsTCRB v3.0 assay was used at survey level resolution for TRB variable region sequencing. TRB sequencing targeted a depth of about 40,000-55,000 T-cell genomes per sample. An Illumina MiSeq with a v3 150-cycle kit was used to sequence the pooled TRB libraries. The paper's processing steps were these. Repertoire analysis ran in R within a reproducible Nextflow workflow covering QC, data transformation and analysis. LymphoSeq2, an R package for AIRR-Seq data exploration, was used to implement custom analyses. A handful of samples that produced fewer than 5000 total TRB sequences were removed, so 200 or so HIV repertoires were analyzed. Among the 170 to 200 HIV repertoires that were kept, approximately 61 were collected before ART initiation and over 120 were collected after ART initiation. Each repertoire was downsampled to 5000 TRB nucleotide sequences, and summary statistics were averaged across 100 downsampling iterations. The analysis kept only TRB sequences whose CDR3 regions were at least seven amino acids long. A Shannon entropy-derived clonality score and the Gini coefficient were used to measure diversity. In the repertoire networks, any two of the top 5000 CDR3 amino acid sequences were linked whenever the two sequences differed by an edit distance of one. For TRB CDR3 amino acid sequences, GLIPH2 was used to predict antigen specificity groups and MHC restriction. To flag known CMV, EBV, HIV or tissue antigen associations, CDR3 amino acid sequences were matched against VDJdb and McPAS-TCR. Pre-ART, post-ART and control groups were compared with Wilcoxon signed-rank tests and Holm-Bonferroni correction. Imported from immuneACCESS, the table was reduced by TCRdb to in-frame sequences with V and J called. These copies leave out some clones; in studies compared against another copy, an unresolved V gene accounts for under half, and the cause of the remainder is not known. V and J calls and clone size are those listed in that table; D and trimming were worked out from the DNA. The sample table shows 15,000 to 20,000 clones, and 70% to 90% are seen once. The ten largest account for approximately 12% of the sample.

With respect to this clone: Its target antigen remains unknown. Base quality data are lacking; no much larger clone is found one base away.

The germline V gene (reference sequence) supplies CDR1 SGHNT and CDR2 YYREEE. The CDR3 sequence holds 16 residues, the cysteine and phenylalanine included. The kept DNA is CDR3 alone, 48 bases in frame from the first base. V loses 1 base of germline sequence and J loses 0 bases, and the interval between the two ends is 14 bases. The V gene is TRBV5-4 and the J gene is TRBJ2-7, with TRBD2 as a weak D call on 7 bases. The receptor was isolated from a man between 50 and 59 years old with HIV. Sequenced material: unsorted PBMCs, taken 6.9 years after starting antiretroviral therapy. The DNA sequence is TGTGCCAGCAGCTTGCTACTTGGGGGGGCCTCCTACGAGCAGTACTTC. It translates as CASSLLLGGASYEQYF.